Shown below are 9 T cell receptor beta chains from a single sample sequenced in a study of shared clonotypes between healthy human individuals. TCRdb's table, derived via immunoSEQ multiplex PCR, lists solely in-frame clones and lacks some. The sample carries roughly 2.5 million clones, approximately 90% recorded once. Material for sequencing was naive CD4+ T cells sorted from blood. Subset defined: CD45RA+ positively selected. The source is a man aged 18 to 30 in good health.

This chain uses TRBV7-2 with TRBJ1-4, with D unresolved. Germline lookup yields CDR1 SGHTA and CDR2 FQGNSA. With 5 bases removed from V and 8 bases from J, the gap between germline ends came to 18 bases. The CDR3 runs to 15 residues. DNA for the CDR3: TGTGCCAGCAGCCCCGGAGGAGGGCTTGGAGAAAAACTGTTTTTT. Its translation: CASSPGGGLGEKLFF.

This clone was counted only a few times. The rearrangement links TRBV21-1 to TRBJ2-7; the table's D call of TRBD1 was not tested on the DNA. TRBV21-1 corresponds to a pseudogene. The CDR3 length is 15 residues. The CDR3 region is CASSANPQGTHEQYF. The CDR3, as DNA: TGTGCCAGCAGCGCCAATCCTCAGGGGACCCACGAGCAGTACTTC.

In its sample, this clone was seen once. The chain links TRBV11-2 to TRBJ2-7; 7 positions match TRBD1. Germline V gene sequence: CDR1 SGHAT, CDR2 FQNNGV. Germline trimming cut 5 bases from V and 0 bases from J; bases unmatched to any gene: 4. The CDR3 runs 14 residues. For the CDR3, the DNA is TGTGCCAGCAGCCGGGACAGAGACTCCTACGAGCAGTACTTC. This codes for CASSRDRDSYEQYF.

This chain links TRBV7-2 with TRBJ2-7; no clear D. V was cut by 1 base and J by 7 bases, with 5 bases left in between. The CDR3 contains 11 residues. Germline V gene data show CDR1 as SGHTA and CDR2 as FQGNSA. The CDR3 is CASSLGKEQYF. The CDR3 DNA reads TGTGCCAGCAGCTTAGGAAAGGAGCAGTACTTC.

This clone was seen a handful of times. The rearrangement links TRBV10-1 to TRBJ1-1, with a weak D call TRBD1 (6 bases). The CDR3 consists of 13 residues. The germline V gene encodes CDR1 WNHNN and CDR2 SYGVQD (reference sequence). The ends were cut back, 8 bases at V and 6 bases at J, with 16 bases in the middle. The CDR3: CASSRGGGAEAFF. CDR3 coding DNA: TGCGCCAGCTCCCGGGGAGGGGGGGCTGAAGCTTTCTTT.

V is TRBV6-5 and J is TRBJ2-7; TRBD1 agrees at 7 bases. The V segment lost 5 bases and the J segment 4 bases; nucleotides outside the gene matches: 8. Germline assignment: CDR1 MNHEY and CDR2 SVGAGI. This CDR3 is 14 amino acids long. The CDR3 reads CASSPDRVGYEQYF. As DNA, the CDR3 is TGTGCCAGCAGTCCCGACAGGGTAGGATACGAGCAGTACTTC.

Concerning this clone itself: The same CDR3 also results from other DNA sequences found in this sample. This chain joins TRBV7-2 and TRBJ2-7; 9 nucleotides line up with TRBD1. Trimming cost V 5 bases and J 4 bases; bases outside gene matches: 6. The CDR3 consists of 14 residues. In germline, CDR1 is SGHTA, CDR2 FQGNSA. The CDR3 nucleotides read TGTGCCAGCAGCCCGGACAGGGGTCGATACGAGCAGTACTTC. It encodes CASSPDRGRYEQYF.

The chain uses TRBV7-2 and TRBJ2-3, with D maybe TRBD2 (6 bases). This CDR3 spans 14 amino acids. The germline V gene encodes CDR1 SGHTA and CDR2 FQGNSA. Trimming pared 1 base from V and 7 bases from J, leaving 12 bases between. As DNA, the CDR3 is TGTGCCAGCAGCTTAGTGGGAGGTCCAAATACGCAGTATTTT. Translating gives CASSLVGGPNTQYF.

The J gene is TRBJ1-5, the V gene TRBV6-5; D gene uncertain. The CDR3 totals 12 residues. Trimming took 6 bases from V and 5 from J, leaving 8 bases between them. Germline lookup yields CDR1 MNHEY and CDR2 SVGAGI. The CDR3 region is CASRTADQPQHF. CDR3 sequence (DNA): TGTGCCAGCAGGACCGCAGATCAGCCCCAGCATTTT.